A single sample gave rise to the 21 T cell receptor beta chains below, sequenced in a study of blood T cell repertoires in COVID-19 (dated by TCRdb to the early 2020s). The library was produced with the immunoSEQ multiplex PCR assay. Entries here come from immuneACCESS through TCRdb and include only in-frame sequences with V and J called. Some clones fail to appear in such tables; in the studies checked, an unresolved V gene covers under half of the shortfall, and the cause of the remainder is unknown. The sample table holds more than 300,000 clones, of which roughly 85% were seen once. The ten top clones hold 4.5% to 7% of the sample. The sequenced material came from PBMCs or T cells enriched from blood (not recorded which). The receptor source for this set is a woman in her thirties who had recovered from COVID-19.

This chain connects TRBV5-1 to TRBJ1-1; 8 bases map to TRBD1. Looked up from germline, CDR1 is SGHRS and CDR2 is YFSETQ. The CDR3 has 13 amino acids. J was trimmed by 6 bases and V by 3 bases; bases with no gene match: 4. CDR3 coding DNA: TGCGCCAGCAGCTCGAAGACAGGGGCTGAAGCTTTCTTT. It yields the protein CASSSKTGAEAFF.

The chain joins TRBV9 to TRBJ2-1, with D perhaps TRBD1 (5 bases). Trimming pared 3 bases from V and 4 bases from J, leaving 8 bases between. The CDR3 is 13 amino acids. Germline lookup yields CDR1 SGDLS and CDR2 YYNGEE. This CDR3 is CASSGDSYNEQFF. CDR3 nucleotides: TGTGCCAGCAGCGGCGACAGTTACAATGAGCAGTTCTTC.

The chain employs TRBV30 and TRBJ2-2, with TRBD2 matching over 11 bases. Germline V gene lookup returns CDR1 GTSNPN and CDR2 SVGIG (reference sequence). CDR3 length: 14 amino acids. V was pared by 7 bases and J by 4 bases, with 5 bases of the junction left unmatched. The DNA of the CDR3 is TGTGCCTCCGAACTAGCGGGGGTCACCGGGGAGCTGTTTTTT. It codes for CASELAGVTGELFF.

The chain joins TRBV6-5 to TRBJ1-1, with 7 bases lining up with TRBD1. The germline gives CDR1 MNHEY, CDR2 SVGAGI. V dropped 2 bases and J dropped 1; count of bases not matched to a gene: 4. The CDR3 has 15 residues. CDR3: CASSYDRVENTEAFF. In DNA, the CDR3 is TGTGCCAGCAGTTACGACAGGGTTGAGAACACTGAAGCTTTCTTT.

The chain links TRBV18 to TRBJ1-1; 10 positions agree with TRBD1. The trim removed 3 bases at V and 4 bases at J, leaving 8 bases unmatched. CDR1 KGHSH and CDR2 LQKENI come from the germline V gene. CDR3 size: 16 residues. The CDR3 loop reads CASSPWTGGSSTEAFF. CDR3 nucleotide sequence: TGTGCCAGCTCACCCTGGACAGGGGGAAGTAGCACTGAAGCTTTCTTT.

This rearrangement joins TRBV30 to TRBJ1-6; TRBD1 matches 9 bases. The ends lost 7 bases at V and 7 bases at J; junction bases unmatched: 5. Looked up from germline, CDR1 is GTSNPN and CDR2 is SVGIG (reference sequence). The CDR3 length is 13 residues. The chain's CDR3 is CASRTGANSPLHF. The CDR3 DNA reads as TGTGCCTCGAGGACAGGGGCCAATTCACCCCTCCACTTT.

This sequence joins TRBV7-3 and TRBJ2-1; 10 bases fit TRBD2. The CDR3 sequence is 16 residues long. CDR1 is SGHTA, CDR2 FQGTGA, per germline. Unmatched junction bases numbered 8, after V lost 5 bases and J lost 4 bases. CDR3 loop: CASSPVLAGGYNEQFF. For the CDR3, the DNA is TGTGCCAGCAGCCCCGTGTTAGCGGGGGGATACAATGAGCAGTTCTTC. Filled out from reference TRBV7-3 and TRBJ2-1, the complete variable domain reads GAGVSQTPSNKVTEKGKYVELRCDPISGHTALYWYRQSLGQGPEFLIYFQGTGAADDSGLPNDRFFAVRPEGSVSTLKIQRTERGDSAVYLCASSPVLAGGYNEQFFGPGTRLTVL.

The rearrangement links TRBV9 to TRBJ1-1; D is undetermined. Germline values: CDR1 SGDLS, CDR2 YYNGEE. V gave up 2 bases and J gave up 11 bases, with 10 bases separating them. This CDR3 has 11 amino acids. The CDR3 nucleotides are TGTGCCAGCAGCGTTCCCGAGGTTGCTTTCTTT. Residues: CASSVPEVAFF. The entire variable domain, with the rest obtained from reference TRBV9 and TRBJ1-1, is as follows: DSGVTQTPKHLITATGQRVTLRCSPRSGDLSVYWYQQSLDQGLQFLIQYYNGEERAKGNILERFSAQQFPDLHSELNLSSLELGDSALYFCASSVPEVAFFGQGTRLTVV.

The chain combines TRBV5-1 with TRBJ2-3; 7 nucleotides align to TRBD2. CDR1 and CDR2 (germline): SGHRS, YFSETQ. This CDR3 has 15 amino acids. Trimming cost V 4 bases and J 2 bases; bases outside gene matches: 7. The CDR3 spells CASSGRGSVTDTQYF. Here the CDR3 DNA reads TGCGCCAGCAGCGGGCGGGGGTCGGTCACAGATACGCAGTATTTT.

This sequence joins TRBV30 and TRBJ2-3, with 8 bases lining up with TRBD2. Germline CDR1 and CDR2: GTSNPN and SVGIG (reference sequence). The CDR3 is made up of 13 amino acids. The V gene end was trimmed by 2 bases and the J gene end by 6 bases; junction bases not matched to a gene: 4. CDR3 sequence: CAWSTGGGDTQYF. The CDR3 region has the DNA TGTGCCTGGAGTACCGGGGGGGGTGATACGCAGTATTTT.

In this sample, this clone turned up a few times. The rearrangement joins TRBV6-5 to TRBJ1-2; the D gene is possibly TRBD1 (6 bases). Germline V lookup: CDR1 MNHEY, CDR2 SVGAGI. V shed 8 bases and J shed 8 bases, with 15 bases lying between them. The CDR3 length is 12 residues. The CDR3 reads CASGLGQRGYTF. The CDR3 DNA follows: TGTGCCAGCGGCCTAGGACAGCGAGGCTACACCTTC.

This clone was recorded only once. This chain connects TRBV5-1 to TRBJ1-5, with a possible D match to TRBD1 (5 bases). Germline-derived CDR1 and CDR2 are SGHRS and YFSETQ. The CDR3 sequence is 14 residues long. V was clipped by 0 bases and J by 3 bases, with 7 bases between them. The CDR3 spells CASSLGGDNQPQHF. CDR3 nucleotide sequence: TGCGCCAGCAGCTTGGGGGGGGACAATCAGCCCCAGCATTTT.

The chain couples TRBV23-1 to TRBJ1-1, with D maybe TRBD1 (5 bases). TRBV23-1 is sorted into the ORF group, with uncertain function. The ends were cut back, 2 bases at V and 6 bases at J, with 19 bases in the middle. The CDR3 covers 16 residues. CDR3: CASSQPPLKGAAEAFF. The CDR3 DNA sequence: TGCGCCAGCAGTCAACCACCCCTTAAAGGGGCCGCTGAAGCTTTCTTT.

The chain has TRBV3-1 (or the pseudogene TRBV3-2) and TRBJ1-4, with 8 bases identical to TRBD1. Germline trimming cut 3 bases from V and 8 bases from J; bases unmatched to any gene: 8. Per the germline V gene, CDR1 is LGHDT and CDR2 is YNNKEL (reference sequence). The CDR3 length is 15 residues. CDR3 sequence (DNA): TGTGCCAGCAGCCAGCTACAGGGGGTAGGGGAAAAACTGTTTTTT. This encodes CASSQLQGVGEKLFF.

This chain links TRBV18 with TRBJ2-6; the D gene is possibly TRBD1 (5 bases). The CDR3 length is 15 residues. Germline lookup yields CDR1 KGHSH and CDR2 LQKENI. Trimming cost V 6 bases and J 0 bases, with 9 bases left between them. DNA of the CDR3: TGTGCCAGCTCGCTCGACAGCTCTGGGGCCAACGTCCTGACTTTC. Protein sequence: CASSLDSSGANVLTF. The complete variable domain, with remaining parts taken from reference TRBV18 and TRBJ2-6, reads NAGVMQNPRHLVRRRGQEARLRCSPMKGHSHVYWYRQLPEEGLKFMVYLQKENIIDESGMPKERFSAEFPKEGPSILRIQQVVRGDSAAYFCASSLDSSGANVLTFGAGSRLTVL.

The chain links TRBV3-1 (or the pseudogene TRBV3-2) to TRBJ1-1; D is unclear. The CDR3 covers 15 residues. Germline lookup yields CDR1 LGHDT and CDR2 YNNKEL (reference sequence). V lost 1 base and J lost 2, with 11 bases in between. The CDR3 spells CASSQAAAVNTEAFF. The CDR3 nucleotides are TGTGCCAGCAGCCAAGCGGCGGCCGTCAACACTGAAGCTTTCTTT.

The chain links TRBV7-9 to TRBJ1-3; no definite D call. With 7 bases removed from V and 4 bases from J, the gap between germline ends came to 8 bases. Germline V gene data show CDR1 as SEHNR and CDR2 as FQNEAQ (reference sequence). The CDR3 has 12 residues. CDR3 region: CASTSSGNTIYF. DNA for the CDR3: TGTGCCAGCACCTCAAGCGGAAACACCATATATTTT.

This chain uses TRBV18 with TRBJ1-3; a possible D gene is TRBD1 (5 bases). Trimming removed 3 bases at V and 1 base at J, with 10 bases between. Germline CDR1 and CDR2: KGHSH and LQKENI. The CDR3 is 15 residues long. CDR3 nucleotide sequence: TGTGCCAGCTCACCGGTCGACAGTTCTGGAAACACCATATATTTT. Translation gives CASSPVDSSGNTIYF. Full variable domain (outside the CDR3, taken from reference TRBV18 and TRBJ1-3): NAGVMQNPRHLVRRRGQEARLRCSPMKGHSHVYWYRQLPEEGLKFMVYLQKENIIDESGMPKERFSAEFPKEGPSILRIQQVVRGDSAAYFCASSPVDSSGNTIYFGEGSWLTVV.

As to this clone: At one end the junction does not follow the germline gene, possibly because of a read error. The chain employs TRBV6-5 and TRBJ2-7; TRBD1 aligns across 9 bases. The CDR3 covers 16 residues. CDR1 is MNHEY and CDR2 is SVGAGI in the germline V gene. The CDR3 here is CAGSYASGTGSYEQYF. Here the CDR3 DNA reads TGTGCCGGCAGTTACGCAAGCGGGACAGGGAGTTACGAGCAGTACTTC.

The rearrangement links TRBV2 to TRBJ1-1; D uncertain. Germline CDR1 SNHLY, CDR2 FYNNEI. Trimming left V 2 bases short and J 4 bases short, with 8 bases between. This CDR3 is built from 13 residues. The CDR3 region is CASSERRSTEAFF. Here the CDR3 DNA reads TGTGCCAGCAGTGAACGGAGGAGCACTGAAGCTTTCTTT.

This clone was seen more than once but under ten times. The V and J genes are TRBV20-1 and TRBJ1-2; D remains unclear. Looked up from germline, CDR1 is DFQATT and CDR2 is SNEGSKA (reference sequence). The V end lost 3 bases, the J end lost 8 bases, and 16 bases lay between the germline ends. The CDR3 totals 13 residues. CDR3: CSASLEGGWGYTF. The CDR3 nucleotides are TGCAGTGCTAGTCTTGAGGGCGGCTGGGGCTACACCTTC.